This T cell receptor (beta chain) comes out of a study of beta chain features in type 1 diabetes. V shed 2 bases and J 8 bases; nucleotides not matched to a gene: 1. CDR1 SEHNR and CDR2 FQNEAQ come from the germline V gene (reference sequence). This CDR3 has 12 amino acids. In the case of this clone: Its specificity is not known.

Whole-study results and caveats: Researchers report that Type 1 diabetes patients had moderately but significantly shorter TCRB CDR3s across all four CD4+ subsets. More deletions and fewer insertions at VDJ junctions were seen in type 1 diabetes patients.

Of the isolated RNA, all was reverse transcribed, and so the sequenced material was expressed TCRB transcripts. Method: immunoSEQ multiplex PCR; TCRdb's copy keeps in-frame clones and lacks some. The table records about 45,000 clones, about 66% of them present only once. A heparinised blood draw that averaged about 120 mL was obtained once from each donor. The sample taken for sequencing was Tregs from blood. The genes are TRBV7-9 and TRBJ1-2, with TRBD1 matching over 8 bases. The TCR sequence derives from a woman aged 18-29 years with type 1 diabetes. The CDR3 coding sequence is TGTGCCAGCAGCTTACCAGGGGGCGGCTACACCTTC. It specifies CASSLPGGGYTF. Complete variable domain (other parts from reference TRBV7-9 and TRBJ1-2): DTGVSQNPRHKITKRGQNVTFRCDPISEHNRLYWYRQTLGQGPEFLTYFQNEAQLEKSRLLSDRFSAERPKGSFSTLEIQRTEQGDSAMYLCASSLPGGGYTFGSGTRLTVV.